One and the same sample provided the 7 T cell receptor beta chains below, sequenced in a study of T-cell memory formation after mild COVID-19. TCRdb fed the 5' RACE reads into MiXCR, producing one record per CDR3 protein. This repertoire shows fewer than 650,000 distinct CDR3 sequences, around 16% found once; its top ten account for about 7.5%. Sequenced: PBMCs or a T cell subset sorted from them (not recorded which). Receptors were obtained from an adult woman who had mild COVID-19 (a few samples of this study predate the infection). Cell type and time point are not known.

The V and J genes are TRBV20-1 and TRBJ2-1; weak D call: TRBD2 (6 bases). V lost 6 bases and J 8 bases, leaving 32 bases between the germline ends. CDR1 and CDR2 from the germline V gene are DFQATT and SNEGSKA (reference sequence). The CDR3 extends over 18 amino acids. CDR3 nucleotide sequence: TGCAGTGCCCACGCAGCAGGGACGACTAGACCAGGGAGCGATGAGCAGTTCTTC. It encodes CSAHAAGTTRPGSDEQFF.

Only a few counts were recorded for this clonotype. The V call is TRBV4-1, the J call TRBJ2-7; D may correspond to TRBD1 or TRBD2 (5 bases each). V lost 0 bases and J 0 bases, leaving 12 bases between the germline ends. The CDR3 extends over 16 amino acids. Germline V lookup: CDR1 MGHRA, CDR2 YSYEKL. The chain's CDR3 is CASSQDGDLSSYEQYF. The CDR3 coding sequence is TGCGCCAGCAGCCAAGACGGGGACCTAAGCTCCTACGAGCAGTACTTC.

This clonotype was seen only a few times. V is TRBV19 and J is TRBJ2-5; D perhaps matches TRBD2 (5 bases). The CDR3 is made up of 13 amino acids. CDR1 and CDR2 (germline): LNHDA, SQIVND (reference sequence). V was shortened by 6 bases and J by 2 bases, with 10 bases between the two germline ends. The CDR3 DNA reads as TGTGCCAGTAGGCGGGCGGATCAAGAGACCCAGTACTTC. It encodes CASRRADQETQYF.

This clonotype turned up a few times. The chain joins TRBV7-8 to TRBJ2-1; 7 nucleotides align to TRBD1. From germline, CDR1 is SGHVS and CDR2 FQNEAQ. J gave up 8 bases and V 2 bases, and 12 bases lay outside the gene matches. The CDR3 contains 16 residues. The CDR3 DNA is TGTGCCAGCAGCTTATCACCGGGACAGCCTACGGATGAGCAGTTCTTC. Its protein product is CASSLSPGQPTDEQFF.

This CDR3 reads CASSQGTSGSYEQYF. Written as DNA, the CDR3 is TGTGCCAGCAGCCAAGGGACTAGCGGGAGTTACGAGCAGTACTTC. The chain has TRBV3-1 and TRBJ2-7; 13 bases fit TRBD2. The CDR3 has 15 amino acids. The junction had 1 base not matched to a gene; V was cut back by 1 base and J by 4 bases. Germline values: CDR1 LGHDT, CDR2 YNNKEL (reference sequence).

This clonotype was recorded a few times. The chain is built from TRBV7-9 and TRBJ1-3; no clear D. In germline, CDR1 is SEHNR, CDR2 FQNEAQ (reference sequence). V lost 5 bases, J lost 4 bases, and 18 bases lay in between. CDR3 length equals 16 residues. DNA for the CDR3: TGTGCCAGCAGCCTCGACTGGGTCGGAGCCGGAAACACCATATATTTT. Its protein product is CASSLDWVGAGNTIYF.

The chain joins TRBV18 to TRBJ2-2; D remains ambiguous. V dropped 2 bases and J dropped 1 base, with 11 bases sitting between them. Per the germline V gene, CDR1 is KGHSH and CDR2 is LQKENI. There are 16 residues in the CDR3. The CDR3 is CASSPYMAENTGELFF. In nucleotides, the CDR3 is TGTGCCAGCTCACCATACATGGCAGAGAACACCGGGGAGCTGTTTTTT.